Detailed here is one T cell receptor beta chain. Its antigen is unidentified. A much larger clone lies one base from this, so it may be a read error. A minimum of 6 million PBMCs was isolated per sample. Germline CDR1 reads MRHNA; CDR2 reads SNTAGT. The CDR3 contains 14 residues. After removal of 7 bases from V and 4 bases from J, the junction contained 4 bases not matched to a gene. These data come from a study of blood T cells in healthy people across ages. Whole-study findings and limits: Fewer expanded clones and more diversity marked long-lived versus aged donors.

Alongside a J-beta primer mix, a sample-barcoded 5' primer served in a second PCR lasting about 7 to 11 cycles. With 12 random nucleotides, a template-switch adaptor tagged each individual cDNA molecule. TCRdb reprocessed the 5' RACE reads with MiXCR, giving one entry per CDR3 protein. The repertoire includes 800,000 to 950,000 distinct CDR3 sequences, about 27% of them detected once, and 9.5% to 13% sits in the top ten. These data also formed part of another study, on T cells of mothers and their children. That paper adds: Related and unrelated pairs show similar shaping of TCR recombination output by thymic selection.

This sequence joins TRBV6-4 and TRBJ2-3, with TRBD2 matching 11 bases. The specimen was blood. The source of this sequence is a woman between 40 and 50 years old in good health. Written as DNA, the CDR3 is TGTGCCAGCAACGGTAGCGGGGGGGCAGATACGCAGTATTTT. It encodes CASNGSGGADTQYF.